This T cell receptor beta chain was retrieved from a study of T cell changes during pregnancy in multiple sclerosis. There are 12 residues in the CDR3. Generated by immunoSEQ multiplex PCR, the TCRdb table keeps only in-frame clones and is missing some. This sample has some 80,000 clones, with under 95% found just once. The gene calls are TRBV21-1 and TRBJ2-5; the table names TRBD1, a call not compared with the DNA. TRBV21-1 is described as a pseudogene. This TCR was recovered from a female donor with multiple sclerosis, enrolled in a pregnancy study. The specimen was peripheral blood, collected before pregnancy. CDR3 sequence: CASRDRKETQYF. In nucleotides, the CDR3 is TGTGCCAGCAGGGACAGAAAAGAGACCCAGTACTTC.